The next 12 T cell receptor beta chains were all read from a single sample in a study of CD8+ T cells in alopecia areata. Isolated RNA was reverse transcribed into cDNA used as the sequencing template. The assay was immunoSEQ multiplex PCR, and TCRdb's table has in-frame clones only and misses some. The data show approximately 200,000 clones, 60% seen once. Treatment denoted: oral pan-JAK inhibitor, 5-10 mg twice daily. The input for sequencing was CD4+ T cells sorted from blood, taken at week 4, from a patient treated with tofacitinib. Receptors were obtained from a human donor with alopecia areata.

V is TRBV7-8 and J is TRBJ2-5; tentative D call: TRBD2 (5 bases). The germline CDR1 and CDR2 sequences are SGHVS and FQNEAQ. The CDR3 is made up of 14 amino acids. Trimming removed 1 base at V and 5 bases at J, with 11 bases between. The CDR3 nucleotides are TGTGCCAGCAGCTTAGTTCGGGGTTCGGAGACCCAGTACTTC. It is translated as CASSLVRGSETQYF.

This clone came up many times. This chain uses TRBV2 with TRBJ1-2, with 9 bases aligning to TRBD1. Germline V gives CDR1 SNHLY, CDR2 FYNNEI. V shed 2 bases and J 8 bases; nucleotides not matched to a gene: 6. The CDR3 spans 14 residues. The CDR3 is CASSEHRGPRGYTF. As DNA, the CDR3 is TGTGCCAGCAGTGAACACAGGGGGCCTCGAGGCTACACCTTC.

The V gene is TRBV5-4, the J gene TRBJ2-5; 8 positions match TRBD2. This CDR3 is 13 amino acids long. J gave up 5 bases and V 4 bases, and 4 bases lay outside the gene matches. The germline gives CDR1 SGHNT, CDR2 YYREEE (reference sequence). The CDR3: CASSLWTSETQYF. DNA of the CDR3: TGTGCCAGCAGCCTCTGGACTAGCGAGACCCAGTACTTC.

This chain joins TRBV7-6 and TRBJ1-6; D is undetermined. Germline lookup yields CDR1 SGHVS and CDR2 FNYEAQ. Trimming took 5 bases from V and 8 from J, leaving 7 bases between them. The CDR3 is made up of 12 amino acids. The CDR3 is CASSAGDSPLHF. The CDR3 DNA is TGTGCCAGCAGCGCGGGCGATTCACCCCTCCACTTT.

The V call is TRBV4-2, the J call TRBJ1-5; possible D gene TRBD1, 6 bases. The V gene's germline CDR1 is LGHNA and CDR2 YNFKEQ. There are 15 residues in the CDR3. V was trimmed by 2 bases and J by 4 bases, leaving 12 bases between them. CDR3 DNA sequence: TGTGCCAGCAGCCAAACCGGGACAACGAATCAGCCCCAGCATTTT. Residues: CASSQTGTTNQPQHF.

The chain couples TRBV29-1 to TRBJ2-4, with a weak D call TRBD2 (5 bases). The CDR3 sequence is 14 residues long. Germline values: CDR1 SQVTM, CDR2 ANQGSEA. The V gene lost 5 bases and the J gene lost 0 bases, with 11 bases spanning the gap. The CDR3 region has the DNA TGCAGCGTTCGGACTCATCTAGCCAAAAACATTCAGTACTTC. Translation gives CSVRTHLAKNIQYF.

Comment on this clone: An end of the junction does not agree with germline; a read error may underlie this. This chain uses TRBV7-7 with TRBJ2-5; 8 positions match TRBD1. Germline V gene sequence: CDR1 SSHAT, CDR2 FNYEAQ (reference sequence). This CDR3 region has 15 residues. The CDR3 DNA is TGTGCTAGCAGCCCCAACAGGGGGGTCGAGGAGACCCAGTACTTC. Amino acids: CASSPNRGVEETQYF. Together with reference TRBV7-7 and TRBJ2-5, the CDR3 gives the full variable domain: GAGVSQSPRYKVTKRGQDVTLRCDPISSHATLYWYQQALGQGPEFLTYFNYEAQPDKSGLPSDRFSAERPEGSISTLTIQRTEQRDSAMYRCASSPNRGVEETQYFGPGTRLLVL.

The chain carries TRBV7-2 and TRBJ2-2; 8 bases fit TRBD2. CDR3 length: 17 amino acids. Germline lookup yields CDR1 SGHTA and CDR2 FQGNSA. V trimming: 3 bases; J trimming: 0 bases; junction bases outside the gene matches: 6. This CDR3 reads CASSLGSGEPNTGELFF. In DNA, the CDR3 is TGTGCCAGCAGCTTGGGTAGCGGGGAGCCGAACACCGGGGAGCTGTTTTTT.

The rearrangement links TRBV6-1 to TRBJ1-6, with a possible D match to TRBD1 (5 bases). The CDR3 spans 14 residues. The V gene's germline CDR1 is MNHNS and CDR2 SASEGT. The ends were cut back, 3 bases at V and 10 bases at J, with 13 bases in the middle. The CDR3 reads CASSDWGSRSPLHF. Here the CDR3 DNA reads TGTGCCAGCAGTGATTGGGGGTCGCGGTCACCCCTCCACTTT.

The table lists this clone with a few counts. The V and J genes are TRBV15 and TRBJ1-4; D gene ambiguous. The CDR3 contains 16 residues. CDR1 is LNHNV and CDR2 is YYDKDF in the germline V gene (reference sequence). V lost 0 bases, J lost 5 bases, and 13 bases lay in between. The CDR3 region is CATSRDRAASNEKLFF. In DNA, the CDR3 is TGTGCCACCAGCAGAGATCGCGCAGCCTCCAATGAAAAACTGTTTTTT.

This clone has only a few counts. The chain is built from TRBV19 and TRBJ1-5; D uncertain. Trimming left V 3 bases short and J 2 bases short, with 5 bases between. The CDR3 is made up of 13 amino acids. Looked up from germline, CDR1 is LNHDA and CDR2 is SQIVND (reference sequence). The CDR3 loop is CASSIGGNQPQHF. In DNA, the CDR3 is TGTGCCAGTAGTATTGGAGGCAATCAGCCCCAGCATTTT. The whole variable domain, remainder taken from reference TRBV19 and TRBJ1-5, is DGGITQSPKYLFRKEGQNVTLSCEQNLNHDAMYWYRQDPGQGLRLIYYSQIVNDFQKGDIAEGYSVSREKKESFPLTVTSAQKNPTAFYLCASSIGGNQPQHFGDGTRLSIL.

Regarding this clone: This sample includes further DNA sequences coding for the same CDR3. This chain's CDR3 is CAWRGTYEQYF. As DNA, the CDR3 is TGTGCCTGGAGGGGCACCTACGAGCAGTACTTC. The chain combines TRBV30 with TRBJ2-7; no definite D call. CDR1 and CDR2 (germline): GTSNPN, SVGIG (reference sequence). The CDR3 consists of 11 residues. V dropped 3 bases and J dropped 2 bases, with 5 bases sitting between them. Together with reference TRBV30 and TRBJ2-7, the CDR3 gives the full variable domain: SQTIHQWPATLVQPVGSPLSLECTVEGTSNPNLYWYRQAAGRGLQLLFYSVGIGQISSEVPQNLSASRPQDRQFILSSKKLLLSDSGFYLCAWRGTYEQYFGPGTRLTVT.